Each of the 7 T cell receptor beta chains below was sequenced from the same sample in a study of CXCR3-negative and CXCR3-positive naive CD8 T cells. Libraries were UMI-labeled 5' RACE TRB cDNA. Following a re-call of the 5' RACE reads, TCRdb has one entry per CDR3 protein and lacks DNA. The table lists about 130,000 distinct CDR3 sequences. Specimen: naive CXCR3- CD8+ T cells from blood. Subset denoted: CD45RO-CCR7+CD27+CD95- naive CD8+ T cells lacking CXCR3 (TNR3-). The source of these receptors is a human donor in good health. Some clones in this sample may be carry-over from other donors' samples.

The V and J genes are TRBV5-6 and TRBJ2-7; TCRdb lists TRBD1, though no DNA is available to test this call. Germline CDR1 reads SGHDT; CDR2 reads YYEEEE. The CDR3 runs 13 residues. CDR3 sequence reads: CASSLYRGLEQYF. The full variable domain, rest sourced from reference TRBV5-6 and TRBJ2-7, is DAGVTQSPTHLIKTRGQQVTLRCSPKSGHDTVSWYQQALGQGPQFIFQYYEEEERQRGNFPDRFSGHQFPNYSSELNVNALLLGDSALYLCASSLYRGLEQYFGPGTRLTVT.

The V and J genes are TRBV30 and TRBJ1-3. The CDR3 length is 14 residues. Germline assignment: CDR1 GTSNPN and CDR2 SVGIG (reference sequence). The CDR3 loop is CAWNPERAGNTIYF. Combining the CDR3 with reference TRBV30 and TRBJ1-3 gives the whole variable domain SQTIHQWPATLVQPVGSPLSLECTVEGTSNPNLYWYRQAAGRGLQLLFYSVGIGQISSEVPQNLSASRPQDRQFILSSKKLLLSDSGFYLCAWNPERAGNTIYFGEGSWLTVV.

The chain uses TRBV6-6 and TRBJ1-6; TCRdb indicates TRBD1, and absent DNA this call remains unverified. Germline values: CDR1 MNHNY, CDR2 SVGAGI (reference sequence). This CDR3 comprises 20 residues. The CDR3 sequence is CASSPVAGSGDVQPYSPLHF.

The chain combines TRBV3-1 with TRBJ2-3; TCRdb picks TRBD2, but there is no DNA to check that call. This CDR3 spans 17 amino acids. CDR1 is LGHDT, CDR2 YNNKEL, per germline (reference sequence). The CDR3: CASSLGTSGIGTDTQYF.

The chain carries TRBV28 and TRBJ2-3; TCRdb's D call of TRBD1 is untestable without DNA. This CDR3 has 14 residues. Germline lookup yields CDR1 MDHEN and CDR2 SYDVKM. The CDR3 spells CASSLPGATDTQYF.

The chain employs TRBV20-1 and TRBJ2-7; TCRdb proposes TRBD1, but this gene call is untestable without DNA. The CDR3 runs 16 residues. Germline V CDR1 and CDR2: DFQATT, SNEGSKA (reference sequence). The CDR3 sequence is CSAILLGQARAYEQYF.

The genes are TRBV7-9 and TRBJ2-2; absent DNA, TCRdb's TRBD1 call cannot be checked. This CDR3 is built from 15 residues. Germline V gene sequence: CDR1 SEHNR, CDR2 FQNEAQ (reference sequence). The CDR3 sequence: CASSQGQFRSGELFF.